This T cell receptor (beta chain) was sequenced for a study of blood T cell repertoires in COVID-19. As for the study in general: Sources were T cells, B-cell-depleted T cells, or PBMCs; the material itself was cDNA or gDNA.

The ends lost 3 bases at V and 2 bases at J; junction bases unmatched: 10. The CDR3 extends over 15 amino acids. Germline CDR1 and CDR2: DFQATT and SNEGSKA (reference sequence). As originally analysed: For nucleated cells, counts were estimated from reference gene primer amplification. Using immunoSEQ multiplex PCR, the repertoire was profiled, and TCRdb retains in-frame clones only, with some absent. The V and J calls and clone size come from that table; D and trimming were worked out from the DNA. This table holds around 480,000 clones, approximately 89% found once. The chain couples TRBV20-1 to TRBJ2-7; TRBD1 aligns across 7 bases. The TCR comes from a woman aged 45-65 years with COVID-19, enrolled during active disease. The sequencing input was peripheral blood. The CDR3 coding sequence is TGCAGTGCTAGTCCCTTTGACAGGGAACCCTACGAGCAGTACTTC. Protein product: CSASPFDREPYEQYF.